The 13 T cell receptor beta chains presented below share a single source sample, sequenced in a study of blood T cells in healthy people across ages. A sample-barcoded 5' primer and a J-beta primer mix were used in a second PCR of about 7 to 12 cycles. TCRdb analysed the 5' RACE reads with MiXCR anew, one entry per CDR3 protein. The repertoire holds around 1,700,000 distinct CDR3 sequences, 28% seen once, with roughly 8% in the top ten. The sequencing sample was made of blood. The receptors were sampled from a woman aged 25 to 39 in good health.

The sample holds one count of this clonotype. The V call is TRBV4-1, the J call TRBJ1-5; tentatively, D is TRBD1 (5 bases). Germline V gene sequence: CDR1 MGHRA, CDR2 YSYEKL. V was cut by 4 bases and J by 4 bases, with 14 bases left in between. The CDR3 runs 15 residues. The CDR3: CASSRVQVTNQPQHF. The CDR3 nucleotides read TGCGCCAGCAGCCGAGTACAGGTCACGAATCAGCCCCAGCATTTT.

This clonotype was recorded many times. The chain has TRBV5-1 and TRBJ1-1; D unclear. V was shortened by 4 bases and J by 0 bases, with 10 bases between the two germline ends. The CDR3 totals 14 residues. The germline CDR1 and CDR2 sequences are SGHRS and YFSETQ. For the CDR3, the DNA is TGCGCCAGCAGCGCGGACGGGTTGAACACTGAAGCTTTCTTT. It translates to CASSADGLNTEAFF.

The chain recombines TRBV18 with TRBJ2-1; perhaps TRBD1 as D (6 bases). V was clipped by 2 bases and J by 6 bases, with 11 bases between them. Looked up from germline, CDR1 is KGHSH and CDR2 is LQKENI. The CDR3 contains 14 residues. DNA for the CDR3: TGTGCCAGCTCACCAGGGACACCGGGCAATGAGCAGTTCTTC. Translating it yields CASSPGTPGNEQFF.

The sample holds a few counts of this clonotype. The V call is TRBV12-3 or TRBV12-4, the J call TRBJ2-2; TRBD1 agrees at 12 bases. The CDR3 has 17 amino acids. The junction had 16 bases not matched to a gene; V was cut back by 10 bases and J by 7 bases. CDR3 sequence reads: CATRKGGQGARHGELFF. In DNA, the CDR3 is TGTGCCACTCGTAAAGGGGGACAGGGGGCGCGTCACGGGGAGCTGTTTTTT.

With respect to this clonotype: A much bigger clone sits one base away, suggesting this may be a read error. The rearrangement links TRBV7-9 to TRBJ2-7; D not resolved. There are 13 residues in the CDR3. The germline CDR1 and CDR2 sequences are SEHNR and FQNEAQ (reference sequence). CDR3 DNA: TGTGCCAGCAGCTTAGGCTTTAAGGATGAGCGGTACTTC. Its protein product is CASSLGFKDERYF.

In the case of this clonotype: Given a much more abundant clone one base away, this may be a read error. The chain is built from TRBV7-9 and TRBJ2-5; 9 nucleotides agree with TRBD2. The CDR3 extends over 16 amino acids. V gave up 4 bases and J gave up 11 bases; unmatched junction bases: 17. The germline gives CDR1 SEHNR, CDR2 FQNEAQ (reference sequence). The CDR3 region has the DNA TGTGCCAGCAGCTCCTTAGCGGGAGTTTCCTACAATGAGCAGTACTTC. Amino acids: CASSSLAGVSYNEQYF.

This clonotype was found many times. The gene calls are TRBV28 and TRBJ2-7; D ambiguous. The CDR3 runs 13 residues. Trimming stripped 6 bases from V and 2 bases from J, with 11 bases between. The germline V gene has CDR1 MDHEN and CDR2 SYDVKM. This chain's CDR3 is CASRERPTYEQYF. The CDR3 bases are TGTGCCAGCAGGGAGCGCCCCACCTACGAGCAGTACTTC. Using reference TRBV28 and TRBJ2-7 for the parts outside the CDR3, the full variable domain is DVKVTQSSRYLVKRTGEKVFLECVQDMDHENMFWYRQDPGLGLRLIYFSYDVKMKEKGDIPEGYSVSREKKERFSLILESASTNQTSMYLCASRERPTYEQYFGPGTRLTVT.

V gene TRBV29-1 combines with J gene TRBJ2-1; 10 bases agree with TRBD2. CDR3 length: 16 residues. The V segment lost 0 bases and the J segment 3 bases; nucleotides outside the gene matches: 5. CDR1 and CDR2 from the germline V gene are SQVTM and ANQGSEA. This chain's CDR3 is CSVEDPTSGVYNEQFF. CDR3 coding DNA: TGCAGCGTTGAAGATCCCACTAGCGGGGTCTACAATGAGCAGTTCTTC.

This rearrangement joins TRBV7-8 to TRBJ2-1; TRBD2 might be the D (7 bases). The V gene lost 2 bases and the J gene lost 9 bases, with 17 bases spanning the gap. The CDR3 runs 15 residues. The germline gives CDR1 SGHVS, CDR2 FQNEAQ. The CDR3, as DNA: TGTGCCAGCAGCTTACTTCGAGGGGGGGCCTTTGAGCAGTTCTTC. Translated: CASSLLRGGAFEQFF. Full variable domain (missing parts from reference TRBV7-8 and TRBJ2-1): GAGVSQSPRYKVAKRGQDVALRCDPISGHVSLFWYQQALGQGPEFLTYFQNEAQLDKSGLPSDRFFAERPEGSVSTLKIQRTQQEDSAVYLCASSLLRGGAFEQFFGPGTRLTVL.

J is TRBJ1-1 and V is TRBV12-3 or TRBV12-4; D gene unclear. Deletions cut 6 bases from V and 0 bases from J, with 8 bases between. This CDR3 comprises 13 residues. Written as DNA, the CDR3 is TGTGCCAGCAGCCGTTACCTGAACACTGAAGCTTTCTTT. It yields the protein CASSRYLNTEAFF.

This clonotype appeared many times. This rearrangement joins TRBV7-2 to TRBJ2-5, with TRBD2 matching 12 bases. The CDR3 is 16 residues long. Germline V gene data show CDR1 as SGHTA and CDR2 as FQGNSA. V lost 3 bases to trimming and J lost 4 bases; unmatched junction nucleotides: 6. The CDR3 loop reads CASSFRLAGVGETQYF. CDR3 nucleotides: TGTGCCAGCAGCTTTAGACTAGCGGGAGTCGGAGAGACCCAGTACTTC.

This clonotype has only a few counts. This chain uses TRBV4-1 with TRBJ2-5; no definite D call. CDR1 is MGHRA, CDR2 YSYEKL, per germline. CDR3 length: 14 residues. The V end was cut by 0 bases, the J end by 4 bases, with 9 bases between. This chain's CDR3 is CASSQEGIAETQYF. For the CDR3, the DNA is TGCGCCAGCAGCCAAGAAGGAATAGCAGAGACCCAGTACTTC.

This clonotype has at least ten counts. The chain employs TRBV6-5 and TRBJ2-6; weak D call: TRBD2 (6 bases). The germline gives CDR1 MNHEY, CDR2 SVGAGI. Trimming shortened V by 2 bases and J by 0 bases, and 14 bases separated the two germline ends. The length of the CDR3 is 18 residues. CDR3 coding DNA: TGTGCCAGCAGTTACGCAGGGACTTCCCGCTCTGGGGCCAACGTCCTGACTTTC. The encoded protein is CASSYAGTSRSGANVLTF.